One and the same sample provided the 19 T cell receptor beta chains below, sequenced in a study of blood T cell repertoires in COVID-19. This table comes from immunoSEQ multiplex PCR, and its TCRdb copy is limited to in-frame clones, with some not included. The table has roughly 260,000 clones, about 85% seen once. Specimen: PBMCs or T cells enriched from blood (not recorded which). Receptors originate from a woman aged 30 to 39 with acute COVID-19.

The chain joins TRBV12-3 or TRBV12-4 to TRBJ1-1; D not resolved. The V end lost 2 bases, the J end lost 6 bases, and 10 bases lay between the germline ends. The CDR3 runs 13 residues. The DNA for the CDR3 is TGTGCCAGCAGTTTAAAACTCGGTGCTGAAGCTTTCTTT. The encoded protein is CASSLKLGAEAFF.

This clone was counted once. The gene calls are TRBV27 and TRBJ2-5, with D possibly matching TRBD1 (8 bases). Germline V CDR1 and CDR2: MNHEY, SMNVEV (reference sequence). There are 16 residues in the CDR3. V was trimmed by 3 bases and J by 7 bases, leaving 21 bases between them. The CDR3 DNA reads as TGTGCCAGCAGTTTCACCGGACAGGGAGGGTTGCCGACCCAGTACTTC. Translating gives CASSFTGQGGLPTQYF.

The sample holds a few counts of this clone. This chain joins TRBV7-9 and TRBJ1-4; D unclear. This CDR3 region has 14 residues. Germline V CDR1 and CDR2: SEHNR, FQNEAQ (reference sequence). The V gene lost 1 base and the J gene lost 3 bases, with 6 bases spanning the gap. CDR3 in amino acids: CASSLVAANEKLFF. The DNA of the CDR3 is TGTGCCAGCAGCTTAGTAGCCGCTAATGAAAAACTGTTTTTT.

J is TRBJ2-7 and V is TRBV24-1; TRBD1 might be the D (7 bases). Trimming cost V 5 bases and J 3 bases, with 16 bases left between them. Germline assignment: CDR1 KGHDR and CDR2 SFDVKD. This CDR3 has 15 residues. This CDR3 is CATSGGTDNLYEQYF. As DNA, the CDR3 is TGTGCCACCAGTGGCGGGACAGATAACCTCTACGAGCAGTACTTC.

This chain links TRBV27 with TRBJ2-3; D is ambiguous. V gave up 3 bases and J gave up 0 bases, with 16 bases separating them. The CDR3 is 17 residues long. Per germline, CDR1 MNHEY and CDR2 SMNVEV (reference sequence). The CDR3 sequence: CASSFARPESSTDTQYF. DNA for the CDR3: TGTGCCAGCAGTTTCGCCCGCCCGGAGTCAAGCACAGATACGCAGTATTTT.

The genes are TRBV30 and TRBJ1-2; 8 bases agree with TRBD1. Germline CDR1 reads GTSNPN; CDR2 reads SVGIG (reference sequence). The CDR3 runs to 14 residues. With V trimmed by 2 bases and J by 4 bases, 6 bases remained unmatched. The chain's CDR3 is CAWSPGTGAYGYTF. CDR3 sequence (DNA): TGTGCCTGGAGTCCCGGGACAGGAGCCTATGGCTACACCTTC.

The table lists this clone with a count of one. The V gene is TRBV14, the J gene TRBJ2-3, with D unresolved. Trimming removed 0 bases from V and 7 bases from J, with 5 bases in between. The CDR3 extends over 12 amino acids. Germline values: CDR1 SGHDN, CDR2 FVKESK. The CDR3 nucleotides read TGTGCCAGCAGCCAAGATTCGTATACGCAGTATTTT. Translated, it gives CASSQDSYTQYF.

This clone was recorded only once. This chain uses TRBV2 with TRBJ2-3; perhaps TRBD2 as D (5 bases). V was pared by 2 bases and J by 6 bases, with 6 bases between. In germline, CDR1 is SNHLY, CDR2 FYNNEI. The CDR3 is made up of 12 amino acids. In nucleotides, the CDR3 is TGTGCCAGCAGTGAACGCGGGGATACGCAGTATTTT. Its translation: CASSERGDTQYF.

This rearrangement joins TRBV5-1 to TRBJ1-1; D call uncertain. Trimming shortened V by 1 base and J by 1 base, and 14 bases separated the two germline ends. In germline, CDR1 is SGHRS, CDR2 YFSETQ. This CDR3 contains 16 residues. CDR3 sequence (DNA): TGCGCCAGCAGCTTGTCAGTGGTCAGAGGGAACACTGAAGCTTTCTTT. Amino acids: CASSLSVVRGNTEAFF.

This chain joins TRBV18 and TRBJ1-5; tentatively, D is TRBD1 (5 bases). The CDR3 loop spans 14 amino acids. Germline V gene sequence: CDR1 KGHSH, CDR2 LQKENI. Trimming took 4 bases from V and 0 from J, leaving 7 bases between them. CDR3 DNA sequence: TGTGCCAGCTCACTGGGGCTTAGCAATCAGCCCCAGCATTTT. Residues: CASSLGLSNQPQHF.

The chain's CDR3 is CASSLSGLPGEETQYF. DNA of the CDR3: TGTGCCAGCAGCTTATCGGGACTACCCGGCGAAGAGACCCAGTACTTC. This chain uses TRBV3-1 (or the pseudogene TRBV3-2) with TRBJ2-5; TRBD2 matches 7 bases. Trimming cost V 5 bases and J 3 bases; bases outside gene matches: 12. Germline values: CDR1 LGHDT, CDR2 YNNKEL (reference sequence). This CDR3 is 16 amino acids long.

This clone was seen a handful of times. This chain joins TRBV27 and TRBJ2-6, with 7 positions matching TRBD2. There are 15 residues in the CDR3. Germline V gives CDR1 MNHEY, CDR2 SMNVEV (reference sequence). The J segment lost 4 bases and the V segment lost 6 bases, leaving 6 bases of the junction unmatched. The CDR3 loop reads CASRARGSGANVLTF. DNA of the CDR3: TGTGCCAGCAGGGCGCGGGGGTCCGGGGCCAACGTCCTGACTTTC.

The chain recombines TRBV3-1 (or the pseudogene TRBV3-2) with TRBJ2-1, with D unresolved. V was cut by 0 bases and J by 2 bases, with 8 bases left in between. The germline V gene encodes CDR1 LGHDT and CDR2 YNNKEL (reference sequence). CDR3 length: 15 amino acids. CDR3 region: CASSQELSAYNEQFF. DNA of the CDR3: TGTGCCAGCAGCCAAGAGTTGAGCGCCTACAATGAGCAGTTCTTC.

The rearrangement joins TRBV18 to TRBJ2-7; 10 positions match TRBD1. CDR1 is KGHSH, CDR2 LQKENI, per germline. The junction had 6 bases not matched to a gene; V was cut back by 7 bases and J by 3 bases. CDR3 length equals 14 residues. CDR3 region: CASWGTGESYEQYF. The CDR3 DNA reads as TGTGCCAGCTGGGGGACAGGGGAAAGCTACGAGCAGTACTTC.

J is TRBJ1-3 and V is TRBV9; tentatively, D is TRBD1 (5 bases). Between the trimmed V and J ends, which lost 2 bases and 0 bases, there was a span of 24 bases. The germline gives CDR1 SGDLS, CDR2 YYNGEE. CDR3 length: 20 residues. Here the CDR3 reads CASSVFFKRARQNSGNTIYF. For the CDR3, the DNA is TGTGCCAGCAGCGTGTTCTTCAAACGAGCCCGACAGAACTCTGGAAACACCATATATTTT. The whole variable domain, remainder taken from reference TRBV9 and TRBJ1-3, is DSGVTQTPKHLITATGQRVTLRCSPRSGDLSVYWYQQSLDQGLQFLIQYYNGEERAKGNILERFSAQQFPDLHSELNLSSLELGDSALYFCASSVFFKRARQNSGNTIYFGEGSWLTVV.

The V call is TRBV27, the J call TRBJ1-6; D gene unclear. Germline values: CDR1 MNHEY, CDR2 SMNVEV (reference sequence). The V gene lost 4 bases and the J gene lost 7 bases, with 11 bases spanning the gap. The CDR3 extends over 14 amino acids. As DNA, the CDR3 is TGTGCCAGCAGTTCCGCGGGGTACAATTCACCCCTCCACTTT. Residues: CASSSAGYNSPLHF.

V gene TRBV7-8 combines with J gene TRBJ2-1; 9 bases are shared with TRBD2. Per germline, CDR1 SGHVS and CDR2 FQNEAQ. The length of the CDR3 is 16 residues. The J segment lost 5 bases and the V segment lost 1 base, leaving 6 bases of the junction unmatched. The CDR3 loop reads CASSLGFTSGHNEQFF. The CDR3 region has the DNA TGTGCCAGCAGCTTAGGATTCACTAGCGGGCACAATGAGCAGTTCTTC.

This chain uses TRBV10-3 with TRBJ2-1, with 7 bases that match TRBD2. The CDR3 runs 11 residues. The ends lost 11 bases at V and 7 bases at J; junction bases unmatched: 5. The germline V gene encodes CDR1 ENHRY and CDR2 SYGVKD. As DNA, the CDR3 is TGTGCCGTTTTTAGCGGGAATGAGCAGTTCTTC. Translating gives CAVFSGNEQFF.

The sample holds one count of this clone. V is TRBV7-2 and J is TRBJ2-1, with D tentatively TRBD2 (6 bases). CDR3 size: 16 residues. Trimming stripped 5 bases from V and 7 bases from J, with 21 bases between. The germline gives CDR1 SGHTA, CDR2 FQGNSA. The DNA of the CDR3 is TGTGCCAGCAGCCCCCAGACTCGTCGCGGAGGGAATGAGCAGTTCTTC. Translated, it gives CASSPQTRRGGNEQFF.